This TCR beta chain derives from a study of T-cell memory formation after mild COVID-19. Study summary: There were largely donor-specific TCR clusters. Points from the study as a whole: Prior to infection, memory already included some responding clones, suggesting cross-reactive memory joined. In second-wave clones peaking day 37, SARS-CoV-2 specificity remained unconfirmed. Contracting clones from day 15 to 85 had balanced CD4/CD8; later expanders favoured CD4+.

TCRdb re-analysed the 5' RACE reads in MiXCR, keeping a single row per CDR3 protein. This sample has roughly 380,000 distinct CDR3 sequences, with 25% to 30% found just once. The germline V gene has CDR1 LGHNA and CDR2 YNFKEQ. The V end was cut by 0 bases, the J end by 5 bases, with 10 bases between. There are 14 residues in the CDR3. This clonotype was found many times. Its target is not known. The sequence derives from an adult woman who had mild COVID-19 (a few samples of this study predate the infection). Cell type and time point are not known. The chain is built from TRBV4-2 and TRBJ2-5, with unresolved D. Material: PBMCs or a T cell subset sorted from them (not recorded which). CDR3 amino acids: CASSQEVGMETQYF. The CDR3 DNA follows: TGTGCCAGCAGCCAAGAGGTGGGAATGGAGACCCAGTACTTC.